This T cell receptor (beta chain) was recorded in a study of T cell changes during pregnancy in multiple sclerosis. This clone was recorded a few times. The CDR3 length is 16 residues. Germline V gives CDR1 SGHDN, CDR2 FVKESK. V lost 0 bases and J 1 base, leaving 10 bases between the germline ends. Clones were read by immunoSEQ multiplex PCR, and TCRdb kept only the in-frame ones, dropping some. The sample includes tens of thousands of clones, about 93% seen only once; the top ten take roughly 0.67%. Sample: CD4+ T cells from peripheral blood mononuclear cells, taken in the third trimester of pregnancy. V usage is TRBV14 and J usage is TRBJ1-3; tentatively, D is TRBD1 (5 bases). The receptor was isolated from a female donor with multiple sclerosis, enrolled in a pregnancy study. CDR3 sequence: CASSQDLPGSGNTIYF. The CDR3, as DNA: TGTGCCAGCAGCCAAGATCTTCCAGGGTCTGGAAACACCATATATTTT.